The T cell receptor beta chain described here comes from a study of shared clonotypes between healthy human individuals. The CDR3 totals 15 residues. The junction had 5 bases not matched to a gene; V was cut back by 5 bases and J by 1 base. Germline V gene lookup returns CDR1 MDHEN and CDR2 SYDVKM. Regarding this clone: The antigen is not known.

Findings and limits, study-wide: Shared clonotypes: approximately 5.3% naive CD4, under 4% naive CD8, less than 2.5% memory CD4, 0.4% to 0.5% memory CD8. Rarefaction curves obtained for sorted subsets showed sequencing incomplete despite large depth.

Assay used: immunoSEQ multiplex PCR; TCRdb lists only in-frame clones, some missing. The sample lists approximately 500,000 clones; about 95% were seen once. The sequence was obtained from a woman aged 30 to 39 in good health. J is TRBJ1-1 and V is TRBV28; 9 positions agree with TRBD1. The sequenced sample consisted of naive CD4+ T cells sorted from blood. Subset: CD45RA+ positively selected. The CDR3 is CASSGAGQGNTEAFF. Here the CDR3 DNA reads TGTGCCAGCAGTGGGGCGGGACAGGGGAACACTGAAGCTTTCTTT.